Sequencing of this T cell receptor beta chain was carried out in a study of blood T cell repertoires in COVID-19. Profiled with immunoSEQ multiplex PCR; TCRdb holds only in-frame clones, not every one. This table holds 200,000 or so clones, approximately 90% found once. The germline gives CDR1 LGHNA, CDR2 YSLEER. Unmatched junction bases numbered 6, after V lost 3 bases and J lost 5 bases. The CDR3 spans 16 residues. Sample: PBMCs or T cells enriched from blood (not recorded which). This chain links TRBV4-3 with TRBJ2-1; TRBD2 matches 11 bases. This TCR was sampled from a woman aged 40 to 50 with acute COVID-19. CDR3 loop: CASSQSLAGGDNEQFF. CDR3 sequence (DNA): TGCGCCAGCAGCCAGTCTCTAGCGGGGGGAGACAATGAGCAGTTCTTC.